This T cell receptor (beta chain) was sequenced for a study of regulatory T cells in long-lasting Graves disease. Study-level points and caveats: Few sampled subjects may have lowered accuracy.

Combining iRepertoire HTBI primers with Arm-PCR of CDR3 regions, the authors built TCR beta libraries. Using its own MiXCR run on the multiplex PCR reads, TCRdb lists one record per CDR3 protein. The sample lists around 250,000 distinct CDR3 sequences; under 20% were seen once. In this sample, this clonotype turned up many times. Its antigen is not known. Time point: newly diagnosed GD, antithyroid drugs for less than 3 months. RNA extracted from PBMCs served as the sequencing template. The same sample was also used in a study of T cells in Graves' hyperthyroidism and ophthalmopathy.

The TCR was taken from a woman aged 30 to 39 with Graves disease. The sample consisted of peripheral blood mononuclear cells (PBMCs), taken at new diagnosis, from a patient treated with antithyroid drugs.

Here the CDR3 reads CASSLPGGRGVSTDTQYF. CDR3 sequence (DNA): TGCGCCAGCAGCTTGCCCGGGGGTCGCGGGGTTAGCACAGATACGCAGTATTTT. This chain joins TRBV5-1 and TRBJ2-3; D possibly corresponds to TRBD2 (6 bases). Germline CDR1 reads SGHRS; CDR2 reads YFSETQ. CDR3 length equals 18 residues. V lost 1 base, J lost 0 bases, and 18 bases lay in between.